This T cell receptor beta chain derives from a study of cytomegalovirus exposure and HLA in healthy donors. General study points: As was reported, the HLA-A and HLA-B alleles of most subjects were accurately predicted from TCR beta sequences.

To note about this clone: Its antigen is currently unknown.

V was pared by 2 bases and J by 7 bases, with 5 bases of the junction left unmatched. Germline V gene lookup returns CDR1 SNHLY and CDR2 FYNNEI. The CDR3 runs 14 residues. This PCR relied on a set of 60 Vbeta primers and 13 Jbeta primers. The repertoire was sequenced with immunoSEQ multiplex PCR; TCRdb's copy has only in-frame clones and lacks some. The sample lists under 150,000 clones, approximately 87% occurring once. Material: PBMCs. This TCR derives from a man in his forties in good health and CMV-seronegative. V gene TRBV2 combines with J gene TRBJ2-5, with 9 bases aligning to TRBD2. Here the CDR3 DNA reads TGTGCCAGCAGTGAAAGGGGGCGGGGGGGGACCCAGTACTTC. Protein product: CASSERGRGGTQYF.